What follows describes a single T cell receptor beta chain. Sequencing of TCR beta, carried out with a high-throughput approach, was applied to CD8+ and CD4+ T cells from the blood. TEMRA cells underwent FACS enrichment and CD8+ and CD4+ T cells underwent negative isolation. This entry belongs to a study of CD8 T cells in Susac syndrome. Random hexamers were used to reverse transcribe the RNA input (roughly 0.5 to 1 ug). TCRdb reprocessed the immunoSEQ multiplex PCR reads via MiXCR and lists one record per CDR3 protein. The sample contains some 110,000 distinct CDR3 sequences, more than 85% of which appear only once. The CDR3 is 14 amino acids. Per the germline V gene, CDR1 is SGHNT and CDR2 is YYREEE (reference sequence). J gave up 5 bases and V 3 bases, and 5 bases lay outside the gene matches.

Sequenced input: CD8+ T cells from PBMCs. The chain carries TRBV5-4 and TRBJ2-5, with 9 bases matching TRBD1. The clonotype was recovered from a human donor with multiple sclerosis. For the CDR3, the DNA is TGTGCCAGCAGCTGGGGACAGGGCAGGGAGACCCAGTACTTC. Translation: CASSWGQGRETQYF. Full variable domain (remainder filled in from reference TRBV5-4 and TRBJ2-5): ETGVTQSPTHLIKTRGQQVTLRCSSQSGHNTVSWYQQALGQGPQFIFQYYREEENGRGNFPPRFSGLQFPNYSSELNVNALELDDSALYLCASSWGQGRETQYFGPGTRLLVL.